Reported below is one T cell receptor beta chain. Assay used: immunoSEQ multiplex PCR; TCRdb lists only in-frame clones, some missing. The table shows around 1.9 million clones, with just over 90% occurring only once. In the naive CD8 group, cells lacked CD45RO and were positively selected for CCR7, so terminally differentiated effector memory CD45RA+ cells were left out. CDR1 and CDR2 from the germline V gene are MNHEY and SMNVEV (reference sequence). The CDR3 covers 15 residues. Trimming at V came to 7 bases and at J to 12 bases, leaving 13 bases not matched to a gene. This entry comes from a study of shared clonotypes between healthy human individuals.

The chain carries TRBV27 and TRBJ2-1; the match to TRBD2 covers 12 bases. Sequences were obtained from naive CD8+ T cells from PBMCs. The sequence was obtained from a man aged 18 to 30 in good health. Some clones in this sample may be carry-over from other donors' samples. The CDR3 DNA sequence: TGTGCCAGCAAACACGGACTAGCGGGACCATGGTCGCAGTTCTTC. Amino acids: CASKHGLAGPWSQFF.